These 20 T cell receptor beta chains share one sample of origin, sequenced in a study of early stage breast cancer tumors. Libraries were prepared by immunoSEQ multiplex PCR; TCRdb keeps only in-frame clonotypes and omits some of them. The table lists 9,000 to 10,000 clones, over 60% of them singletons. The source material was breast tumor tissue. Receptors originate from a person in their fifties with breast cancer.

The V gene is TRBV20-1, the J gene TRBJ2-7; D is uncertain. Germline V gene sequence: CDR1 DFQATT, CDR2 SNEGSKA (reference sequence). V lost 6 bases and J lost 2, with 8 bases in between. The length of the CDR3 is 11 residues. The CDR3 DNA reads as TGCAGTGCCGCGGTCCCCTACGAGCAGTACTTC. Protein sequence: CSAAVPYEQYF.

The DNA of the CDR3 is TGCGCCAGCAGCTTCGATCTCTTGGGGGGGGGCGATGAGCAGTTCTTC. Protein: CASSFDLLGGGDEQFF. This chain links TRBV5-1 with TRBJ2-1; D might be TRBD2 (7 bases). Trimming cost V 2 bases and J 8 bases, with 20 bases left between them. CDR1 and CDR2 from the germline V gene are SGHRS and YFSETQ. The CDR3 spans 16 residues.

J is TRBJ2-1 and V is TRBV28; 11 positions match TRBD2. The CDR3 contains 15 residues. With 5 bases clipped from V and 5 bases from J, the junction kept 5 bases outside the gene matches. Germline V gene data show CDR1 as MDHEN and CDR2 as SYDVKM. The chain's CDR3 is CASSLAGGLNNEQFF. The DNA of the CDR3 is TGTGCCAGCAGTCTAGCGGGGGGCCTCAACAATGAGCAGTTCTTC.

This chain uses TRBV4-1 with TRBJ2-5; D perhaps matches TRBD2 (5 bases). CDR1 MGHRA and CDR2 YSYEKL come from the germline V gene. The V end lost 1 base, the J end lost 0 bases, and 15 bases lay between the germline ends. The CDR3 extends over 17 amino acids. Here the CDR3 reads CASSQGTLWANQETQYF. As DNA, the CDR3 is TGCGCCAGCAGCCAAGGGACTCTGTGGGCAAACCAAGAGACCCAGTACTTC.

Here the CDR3 DNA reads TGTGCCAGCAAGATCGGGACAGGGGGCTACGAGCAGTACTTC. It translates to CASKIGTGGYEQYF. The chain carries TRBV27 and TRBJ2-7; 11 positions match TRBD1. V shed 7 bases, J shed 3 bases, and the junction held 5 bases outside the gene matches. Germline CDR1 MNHEY, CDR2 SMNVEV (reference sequence). The CDR3 spans 14 residues.

J is TRBJ2-7 and V is TRBV7-2, with 13 bases identical to TRBD2. This CDR3 spans 14 amino acids. Germline trimming cut 5 bases from V and 9 bases from J; bases unmatched to any gene: 7. CDR1 is SGHTA, CDR2 FQGNSA, per germline. The CDR3 DNA reads TGTGCCAGCAGCATCGGACTAGCGGGAGTAAGGCAGTACTTC. Translated, it gives CASSIGLAGVRQYF.

The genes are TRBV9 and TRBJ2-1, with D possibly matching TRBD2 (6 bases). The CDR3 consists of 16 residues. The V gene lost 0 bases and the J gene lost 2 bases, with 12 bases spanning the gap. Germline-derived CDR1 and CDR2 are SGDLS and YYNGEE. CDR3 sequence reads: CASSVGIAAPYNEQFF. CDR3 DNA: TGTGCCAGCAGCGTAGGAATAGCGGCCCCCTACAATGAGCAGTTCTTC. Using reference TRBV9 and TRBJ2-1 for the parts outside the CDR3, the full variable domain is DSGVTQTPKHLITATGQRVTLRCSPRSGDLSVYWYQQSLDQGLQFLIQYYNGEERAKGNILERFSAQQFPDLHSELNLSSLELGDSALYFCASSVGIAAPYNEQFFGPGTRLTVL.

The V and J genes are TRBV11-3 and TRBJ2-1; D is perhaps TRBD1 (5 bases). Between the trimmed V and J ends, which lost 1 base and 10 bases, there was a span of 11 bases. The CDR3 is 13 amino acids. Germline values: CDR1 SGHNT, CDR2 YENEEA. CDR3 sequence reads: CASSLGLDTEQFF. The DNA of the CDR3 is TGTGCCAGCAGCTTAGGTCTGGACACGGAGCAGTTCTTC.

This clone was seen only once. CDR3 nucleotides: TGCAGCGGAAGTTCCGCCATGAACACTGAAGCTTTCTTT. This translates into CSGSSAMNTEAFF. V gene TRBV29-1 combines with J gene TRBJ1-1; D unclear. V lost 7 bases and J lost 0, with 12 bases in between. The CDR3 runs 13 residues. CDR1 is SQVTM, CDR2 ANQGSEA, per germline.

This clone occurred once. J is TRBJ2-7 and V is TRBV5-1; TRBD1 matches 10 bases. Trimming cost V 0 bases and J 3 bases; bases outside gene matches: 3. CDR1 and CDR2 from the germline V gene are SGHRS and YFSETQ. The CDR3 totals 15 residues. CDR3 DNA sequence: TGCGCCAGCAGCTTGGGGACAGGGGGTCTCTACGAGCAGTACTTC. It translates to CASSLGTGGLYEQYF.

The chain is built from TRBV7-9 and TRBJ2-7, with D perhaps given as TRBD1 or TRBD2 (5 bases each). Germline V gives CDR1 SEHNR, CDR2 FQNEAQ (reference sequence). Trimming took 3 bases from V and 2 from J, leaving 11 bases between them. CDR3 length: 14 residues. As DNA, the CDR3 is TGTGCCAGCAGCTTTGGGGACCTGCCCTACGAGCAGTACTTC. It is translated as CASSFGDLPYEQYF.

This chain links TRBV6-1 with TRBJ2-7, with TRBD1 identical over 11 bases. Trimming removed 4 bases from V and 3 bases from J; junction bases left unmatched: 5. This CDR3 spans 15 amino acids. Germline-derived CDR1 and CDR2 are MNHNS and SASEGT. The CDR3 DNA reads TGTGCCAGCAGTGTGTACGGGACAGGGGGCTACGAGCAGTACTTC. Protein product: CASSVYGTGGYEQYF.

By frequency in the sample, this clone is medium-sized. The chain couples TRBV15 to TRBJ1-3; D is ambiguous. V was shortened by 4 bases and J by 3 bases, with 4 bases between the two germline ends. This CDR3 is 12 amino acids long. CDR1 and CDR2 (germline): LNHNV, YYDKDF (reference sequence). CDR3 in DNA: TGTGCCACCAGCAACGGTGGAAACACCATATATTTT. Translating gives CATSNGGNTIYF. Full variable domain (rest looked up from reference TRBV15 and TRBJ1-3): DAMVIQNPRYQVTQFGKPVTLSCSQTLNHNVMYWYQQKSSQAPKLLFHYYDKDFNNEADTPDNFQSRRPNTSFCFLDIRSPGLGDTAMYLCATSNGGNTIYFGEGSWLTVV.

This clone was picked up one time. V and J are TRBV30 and TRBJ1-1; maybe TRBD1 (6 bases). CDR3 length equals 13 residues. The germline V gene has CDR1 GTSNPN and CDR2 SVGIG (reference sequence). The V and J ends lost 3 bases and 7 bases respectively, with 15 bases between them. This CDR3 reads CAWRRGVTIEAFF. CDR3 nucleotide sequence: TGTGCCTGGAGGAGGGGGGTTACTATTGAAGCTTTCTTT.

This chain links TRBV5-5 with TRBJ2-7; D is ambiguous. The CDR3 runs to 10 residues. Trimming stripped 3 bases from V and 2 bases from J, with 0 bases between. The V gene's germline CDR1 is SGHKS and CDR2 YYEKEE (reference sequence). This chain's CDR3 is CASSSYEQYF. In nucleotides, the CDR3 is TGTGCCAGCAGCTCCTACGAGCAGTACTTC.

The chain links TRBV7-9 to TRBJ2-6; D uncertain. The CDR3 extends over 17 amino acids. V lost 5 bases to trimming and J lost 0 bases, with 14 bases between them. Germline values: CDR1 SEHNR, CDR2 FQNEAQ (reference sequence). CDR3 residues: CASSPTDLLSGANVLTF. The CDR3 DNA is TGTGCCAGCAGCCCGACGGACCTACTCTCTGGGGCCAACGTCCTGACTTTC.

As DNA, the CDR3 is TGTGCCAGCTCGCTACAGGGTATGGATTACGAGCAGTACTTC. Translation: CASSLQGMDYEQYF. V usage is TRBV18 and J usage is TRBJ2-7; possibly TRBD1 for D (6 bases). This CDR3 is built from 14 residues. Germline loops: CDR1 KGHSH, CDR2 LQKENI. Trimming pared 6 bases from V and 4 bases from J, leaving 16 bases between.

The CDR3 bases are TGTGCCAGCAGTACATCCTCCTACGAGCAGTACTTC. Protein product: CASSTSSYEQYF. The gene calls are TRBV6-5 and TRBJ2-7; no reliable D call. Trimming took off 5 bases at V and 0 bases at J, with 5 bases between the two ends. The germline CDR1 and CDR2 sequences are MNHEY and SVGAGI. The CDR3 is 12 amino acids.

The chain employs TRBV7-8 and TRBJ2-5, with TRBD2 matching over 10 bases. Germline CDR1 and CDR2: SGHVS and FQNEAQ. V was pared by 1 base and J by 7 bases, with 9 bases of the junction left unmatched. CDR3 length equals 16 residues. CDR3 sequence (DNA): TGTGCCAGCAGCTTAGTACCTAGCGGGGGACGGGGGACCCAGTACTTC. This sequence encodes CASSLVPSGGRGTQYF.

V and J are TRBV19 and TRBJ1-3, with D perhaps matching TRBD1 (5 bases). V gave up 3 bases and J gave up 4 bases, with 19 bases separating them. The CDR3 runs to 17 residues. Germline assignment: CDR1 LNHDA and CDR2 SQIVND (reference sequence). The CDR3, as DNA: TGTGCCAGTAGTATCCTCCACTCGGGGCCTGCCGGAAACACCATATATTTT. This gives the protein CASSILHSGPAGNTIYF.